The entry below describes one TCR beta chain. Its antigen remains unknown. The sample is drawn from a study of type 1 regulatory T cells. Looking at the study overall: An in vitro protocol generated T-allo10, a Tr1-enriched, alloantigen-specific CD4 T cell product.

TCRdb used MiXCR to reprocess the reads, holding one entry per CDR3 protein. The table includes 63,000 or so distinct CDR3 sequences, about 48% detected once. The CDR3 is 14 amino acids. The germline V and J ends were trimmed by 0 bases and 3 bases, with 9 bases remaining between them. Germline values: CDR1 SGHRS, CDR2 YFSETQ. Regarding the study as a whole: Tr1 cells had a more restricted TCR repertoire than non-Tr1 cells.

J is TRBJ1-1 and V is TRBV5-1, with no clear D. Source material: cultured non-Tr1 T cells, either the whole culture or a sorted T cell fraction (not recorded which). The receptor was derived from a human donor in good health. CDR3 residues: CASSLVGSHTEAFF. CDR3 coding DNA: TGCGCCAGCAGCTTGGTGGGCAGCCACACTGAAGCTTTCTTT.